The following is a T cell receptor beta chain sequence with its context. Antigen: not known. For the second PCR, which ran for 7 to 11 cycles, a sample-barcoded 5' primer and a J-beta primer mix were used. Each cDNA molecule received a tag from a template-switch adaptor that had 12 random nucleotides. All samples yielded 3 million or more CDR3-containing paired-end reads. MiXCR, run by TCRdb on the 5' RACE reads, gives a single entry per CDR3 protein. Here the sample spans over 1,300,000 distinct CDR3 sequences, almost 60% being singletons. The entry originates in a study of blood T cells in healthy people across ages. CDR3 length: 14 amino acids. V dropped 5 bases and J dropped 3; count of bases not matched to a gene: 9. The V gene's germline CDR1 is DFQATT and CDR2 SNEGSKA (reference sequence). Study outcomes and limitations: TCR beta diversity, measured per million T cells, fell in a roughly linear way with age.

The chain carries TRBV20-1 and TRBJ2-7, with 8 bases that match TRBD1. This TCR was recovered from a man younger than 35 in good health. Sequenced material: blood. CDR3 DNA sequence: TGCAGTGCTGGCCCTGACAGGGGACGCTACGAGCAGTACTTC. This sequence encodes CSAGPDRGRYEQYF.